Sequencing of this TCR beta chain was carried out in a study of blood T cell repertoires in COVID-19. Study information: Samples taken during acute and convalescent COVID-19 were collected in the United States, Italy and Spain.

Some clones are missing from TCRdb's copy, which holds only in-frame ones; the method was immunoSEQ multiplex PCR. Here the sample spans hundreds of thousands of clones, roughly nine tenths being singletons. Germline assignment: CDR1 ENHRY and CDR2 SYGVKD. CDR3 length: 14 residues. Trimming removed 10 bases from V and 5 bases from J; junction bases left unmatched: 11. This sequence joins TRBV10-3 and TRBJ1-5, with 7 positions matching TRBD1. What was sequenced was peripheral blood. This TCR was sampled from a man in his forties or fifties with acute or convalescent COVID-19. The CDR3 nucleotides read TGTGCCAGCCGGGACAGCAGGTTAGATCAGCCCCAGCATTTT. Residues: CASRDSRLDQPQHF.